This T cell receptor beta chain was captured by sequencing in a study of T cells after yellow fever vaccination. Study background: Preparing low-cell-number fractions relied on SMART-Seq v4 Ultra Low Input.

Notes on the study in general: The secondary T-cell response peaked on day 5, not day 15, but was weaker.

Turning to this clonotype: The target antigen is unknown.

The V and J ends lost 6 bases and 2 bases respectively, with 11 bases between them. Germline loops: CDR1 SNHLY, CDR2 FYNNEI. The CDR3 runs to 15 residues. Conversion of TCR transcripts into cDNA relied on 5'RACE template switching, which added a universal primer site and UMIs. TCRdb reprocessed the 5' RACE reads with MiXCR, giving one entry per CDR3 protein. The top ten hold 14% to 15% of the sample, which has 610,000 or so distinct CDR3 sequences, roughly an eighth seen once. The source is a man in his thirties or forties who received the YFV17D yellow fever vaccine. The chain links TRBV2 to TRBJ1-6; D perhaps matches TRBD1 (6 bases). Specimen: PBMCs, collected on the day of the yellow fever booster vaccination. CDR3 in amino acids: CASSSDSTYNSPLHF. In nucleotides, the CDR3 is TGTGCCAGCAGCTCGGACAGCACCTATAATTCACCCCTCCACTTT.